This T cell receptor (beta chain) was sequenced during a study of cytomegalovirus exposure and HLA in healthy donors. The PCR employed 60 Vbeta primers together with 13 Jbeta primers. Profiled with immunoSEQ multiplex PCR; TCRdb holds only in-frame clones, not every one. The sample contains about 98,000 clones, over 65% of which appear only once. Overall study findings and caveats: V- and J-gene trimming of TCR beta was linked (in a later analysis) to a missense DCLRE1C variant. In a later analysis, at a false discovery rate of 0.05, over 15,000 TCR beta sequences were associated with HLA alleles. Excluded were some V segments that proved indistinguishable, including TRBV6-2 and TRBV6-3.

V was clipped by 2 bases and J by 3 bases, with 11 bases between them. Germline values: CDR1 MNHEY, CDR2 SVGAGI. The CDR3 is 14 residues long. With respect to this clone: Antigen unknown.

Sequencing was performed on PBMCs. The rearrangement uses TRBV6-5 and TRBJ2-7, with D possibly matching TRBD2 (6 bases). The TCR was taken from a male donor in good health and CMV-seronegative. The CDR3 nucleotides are TGTGCCAGCAGTTACGGCTATAGCGGCTACGAGCAGTACTTC. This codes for CASSYGYSGYEQYF.